This T cell receptor beta chain originates from a study of beta chain features in type 1 diabetes. The CDR3 length is 16 residues. Germline V gene data show CDR1 as SGHTA and CDR2 as FQGNSA. With 5 bases clipped from V and 5 bases from J, the junction kept 9 bases outside the gene matches. A note on this clone: Its cognate antigen is unknown.

Every bit of the isolated RNA underwent reverse transcription, so sequencing read expressed TCRB transcripts. Assay used: immunoSEQ multiplex PCR; TCRdb lists only in-frame clones, some missing. Of a few hundred thousand clones in the sample, over 8.5% were seen once. The study's findings and limits: All four CD4+ subsets of Type 1 diabetes patients contained TCRB CDR3s that were moderately but significantly shorter.

V gene TRBV7-2 combines with J gene TRBJ2-5, with 12 nucleotides matching TRBD2. Input material: central memory CD4+ T cells from blood. This clonotype was obtained from a man aged 30 to 45 with type 1 diabetes. Here the CDR3 reads CASSQDLTSGSETQYF. Written as DNA, the CDR3 is TGTGCCAGCAGCCAAGATTTGACTAGCGGGAGTGAGACCCAGTACTTC.